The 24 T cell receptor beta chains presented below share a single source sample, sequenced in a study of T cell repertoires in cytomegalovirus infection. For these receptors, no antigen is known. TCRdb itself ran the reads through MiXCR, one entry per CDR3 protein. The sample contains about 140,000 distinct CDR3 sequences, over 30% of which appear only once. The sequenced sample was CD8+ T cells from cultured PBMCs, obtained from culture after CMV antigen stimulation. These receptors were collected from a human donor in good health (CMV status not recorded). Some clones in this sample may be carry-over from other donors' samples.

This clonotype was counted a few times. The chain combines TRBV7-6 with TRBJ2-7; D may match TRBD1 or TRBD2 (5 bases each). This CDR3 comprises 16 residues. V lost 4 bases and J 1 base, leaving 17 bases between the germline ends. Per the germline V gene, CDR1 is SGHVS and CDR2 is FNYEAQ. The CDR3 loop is CASSSSLGVASYEQYF. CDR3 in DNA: TGTGCCAGCAGCTCTAGCTTGGGGGTCGCTTCCTACGAGCAGTACTTC.

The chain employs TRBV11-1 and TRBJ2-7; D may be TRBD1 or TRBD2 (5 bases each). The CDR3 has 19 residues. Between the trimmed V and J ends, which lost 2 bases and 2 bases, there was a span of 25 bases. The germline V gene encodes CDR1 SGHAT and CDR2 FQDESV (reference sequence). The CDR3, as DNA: TGTGCCAGCAGCTTATGGTTGGATACGGCGGATCAGGGACCCTACGAGCAGTACTTC. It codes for CASSLWLDTADQGPYEQYF.

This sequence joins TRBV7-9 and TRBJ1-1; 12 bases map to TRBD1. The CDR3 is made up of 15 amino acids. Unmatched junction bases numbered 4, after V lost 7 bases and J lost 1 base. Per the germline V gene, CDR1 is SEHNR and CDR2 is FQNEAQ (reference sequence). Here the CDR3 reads CASTGTGGANTEAFF. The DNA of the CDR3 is TGTGCCAGCACCGGGACAGGGGGCGCGAACACTGAAGCTTTCTTT.

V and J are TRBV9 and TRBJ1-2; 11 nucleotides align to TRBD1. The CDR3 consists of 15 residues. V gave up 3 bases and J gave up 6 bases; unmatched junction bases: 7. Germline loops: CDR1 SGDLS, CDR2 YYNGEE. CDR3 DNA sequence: TGTGCCAGCAGCGCCCTTCCGGGACAGGGGGATGGCTACACCTTC. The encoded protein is CASSALPGQGDGYTF.

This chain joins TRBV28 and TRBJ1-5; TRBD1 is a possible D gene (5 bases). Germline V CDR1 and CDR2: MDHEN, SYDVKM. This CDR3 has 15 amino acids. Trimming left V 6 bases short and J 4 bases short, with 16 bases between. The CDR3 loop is CASRPPQGTNQPQHF. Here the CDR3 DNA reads TGTGCCAGCAGGCCACCCCAGGGAACTAATCAGCCCCAGCATTTT.

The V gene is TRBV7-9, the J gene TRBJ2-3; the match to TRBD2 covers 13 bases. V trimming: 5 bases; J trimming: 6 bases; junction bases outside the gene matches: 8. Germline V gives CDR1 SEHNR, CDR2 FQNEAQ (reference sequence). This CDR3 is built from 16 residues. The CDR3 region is CASSATSGGAYDTQYF. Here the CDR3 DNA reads TGTGCCAGCAGCGCTACTAGCGGGGGGGCTTACGATACGCAGTATTTT.

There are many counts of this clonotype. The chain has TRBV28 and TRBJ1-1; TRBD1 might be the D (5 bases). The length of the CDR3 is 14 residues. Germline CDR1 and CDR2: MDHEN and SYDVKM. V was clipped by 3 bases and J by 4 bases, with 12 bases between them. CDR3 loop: CASSLVQGFTEAFF. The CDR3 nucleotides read TGTGCCAGCAGTTTGGTGCAGGGTTTCACTGAAGCTTTCTTT.

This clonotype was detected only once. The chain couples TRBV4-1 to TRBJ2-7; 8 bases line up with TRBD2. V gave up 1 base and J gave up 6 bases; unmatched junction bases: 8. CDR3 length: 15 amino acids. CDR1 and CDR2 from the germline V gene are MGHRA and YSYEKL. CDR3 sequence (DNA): TGCGCCAGCAGCCAAGTTACTACCGGGAGGGGCGAGCAGTACTTC. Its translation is CASSQVTTGRGEQYF.

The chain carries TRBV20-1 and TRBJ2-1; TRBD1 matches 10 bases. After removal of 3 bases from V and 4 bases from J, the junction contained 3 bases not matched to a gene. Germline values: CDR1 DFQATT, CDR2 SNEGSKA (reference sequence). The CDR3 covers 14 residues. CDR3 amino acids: CSARDRGRYNEQFF. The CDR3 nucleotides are TGCAGTGCTAGGGACAGGGGGAGGTACAATGAGCAGTTCTTC.

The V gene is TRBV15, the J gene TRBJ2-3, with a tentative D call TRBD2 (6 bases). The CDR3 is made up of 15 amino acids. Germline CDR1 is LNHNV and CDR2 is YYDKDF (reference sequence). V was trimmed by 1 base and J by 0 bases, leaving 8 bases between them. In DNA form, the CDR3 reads TGTGCCACCAGCAGAGGGGACTTTAGCACAGATACGCAGTATTTT. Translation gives CATSRGDFSTDTQYF.

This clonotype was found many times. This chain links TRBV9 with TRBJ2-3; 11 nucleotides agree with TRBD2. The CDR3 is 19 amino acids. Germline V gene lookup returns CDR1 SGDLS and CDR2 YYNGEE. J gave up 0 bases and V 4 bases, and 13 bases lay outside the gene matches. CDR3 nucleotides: TGTGCCAGCAGCCCCACCCTCCGGACTAGCGGGCCTAGCACAGATACGCAGTATTTT. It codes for CASSPTLRTSGPSTDTQYF.

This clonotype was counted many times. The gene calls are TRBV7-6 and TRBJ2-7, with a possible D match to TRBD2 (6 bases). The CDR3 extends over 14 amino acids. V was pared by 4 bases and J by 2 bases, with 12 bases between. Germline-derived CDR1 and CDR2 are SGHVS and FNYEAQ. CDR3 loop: CASSSGLSTYEQYF. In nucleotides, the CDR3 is TGTGCCAGCAGCTCCGGACTATCTACCTACGAGCAGTACTTC.

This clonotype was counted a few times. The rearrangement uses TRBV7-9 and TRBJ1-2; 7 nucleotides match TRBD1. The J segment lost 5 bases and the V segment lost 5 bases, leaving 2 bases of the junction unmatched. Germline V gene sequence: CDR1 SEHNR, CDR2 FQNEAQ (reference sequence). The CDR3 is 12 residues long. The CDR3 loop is CASSAGGYGYTF. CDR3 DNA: TGTGCCAGCAGCGCAGGGGGTTATGGCTACACCTTC. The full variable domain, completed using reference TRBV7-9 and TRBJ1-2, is DTGVSQNPRHKITKRGQNVTFRCDPISEHNRLYWYRQTLGQGPEFLTYFQNEAQLEKSRLLSDRFSAERPKGSFSTLEIQRTEQGDSAMYLCASSAGGYGYTFGSGTRLTVV.

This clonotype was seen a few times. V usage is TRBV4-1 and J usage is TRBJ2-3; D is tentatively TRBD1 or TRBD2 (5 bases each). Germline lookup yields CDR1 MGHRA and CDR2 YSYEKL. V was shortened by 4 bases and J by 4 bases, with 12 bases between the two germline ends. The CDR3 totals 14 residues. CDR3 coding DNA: TGCGCCAGCAGCCCTTACGAGGGGCCAGATACGCAGTATTTT. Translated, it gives CASSPYEGPDTQYF.

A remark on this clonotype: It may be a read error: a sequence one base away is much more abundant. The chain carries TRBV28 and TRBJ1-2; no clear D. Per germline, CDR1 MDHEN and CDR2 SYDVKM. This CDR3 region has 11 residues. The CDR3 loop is CASSFVYGYAF. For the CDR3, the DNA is TGTGCCAGCAGTTTTGTCTATGGCTACGCCTTC.

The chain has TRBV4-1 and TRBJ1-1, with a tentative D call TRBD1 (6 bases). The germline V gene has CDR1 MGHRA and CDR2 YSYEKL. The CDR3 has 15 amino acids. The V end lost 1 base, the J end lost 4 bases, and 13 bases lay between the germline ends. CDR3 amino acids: CASSQVRQVTTEAFF. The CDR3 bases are TGCGCCAGCAGCCAAGTACGACAGGTTACCACTGAAGCTTTCTTT.

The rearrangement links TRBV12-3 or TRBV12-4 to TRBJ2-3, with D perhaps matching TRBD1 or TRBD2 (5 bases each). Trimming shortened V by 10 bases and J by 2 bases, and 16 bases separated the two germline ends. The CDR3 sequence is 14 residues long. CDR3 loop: CAIAWDGNTDTQYF. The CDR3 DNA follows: TGTGCCATCGCGTGGGACGGAAACACAGATACGCAGTATTTT.

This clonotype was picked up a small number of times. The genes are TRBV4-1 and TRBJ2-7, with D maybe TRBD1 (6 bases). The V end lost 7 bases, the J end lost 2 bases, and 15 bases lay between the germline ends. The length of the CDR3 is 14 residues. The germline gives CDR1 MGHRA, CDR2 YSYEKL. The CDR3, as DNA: TGCGCCAGCAAACTGGCAGGGGAAGCCTACGAGCAGTACTTC. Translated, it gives CASKLAGEAYEQYF.

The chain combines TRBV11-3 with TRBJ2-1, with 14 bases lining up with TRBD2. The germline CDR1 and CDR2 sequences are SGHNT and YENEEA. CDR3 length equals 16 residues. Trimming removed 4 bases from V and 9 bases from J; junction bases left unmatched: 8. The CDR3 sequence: CASSSRTSGGFSEQFF. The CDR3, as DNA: TGTGCCAGCAGCTCGAGGACTAGCGGGGGGTTCAGTGAGCAGTTCTTC.

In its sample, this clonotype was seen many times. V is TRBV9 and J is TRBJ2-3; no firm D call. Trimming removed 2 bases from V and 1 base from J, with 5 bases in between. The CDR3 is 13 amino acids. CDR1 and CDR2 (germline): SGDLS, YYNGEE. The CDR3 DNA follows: TGTGCCAGCAGCGTCGACGGCACAGATACGCAGTATTTT. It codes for CASSVDGTDTQYF.

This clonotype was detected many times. CDR3 amino acids: CASSQDISLGGIGDTQYF. DNA for the CDR3: TGCGCCAGCAGCCAAGACATCAGCTTGGGAGGTATAGGAGATACGCAGTATTTT. The chain couples TRBV4-1 to TRBJ2-3; TRBD2 might be the D (6 bases). This CDR3 comprises 18 residues. V lost 0 bases to trimming and J lost 5 bases, with 21 bases between them. Germline CDR1 is MGHRA and CDR2 is YSYEKL.

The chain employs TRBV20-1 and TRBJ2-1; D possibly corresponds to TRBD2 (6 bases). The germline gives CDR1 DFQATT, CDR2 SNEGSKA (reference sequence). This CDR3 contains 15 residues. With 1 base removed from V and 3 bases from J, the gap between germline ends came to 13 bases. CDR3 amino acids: CSARGPSVYYNEQFF. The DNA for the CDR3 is TGCAGTGCTAGAGGGCCTAGCGTTTACTACAATGAGCAGTTCTTC.

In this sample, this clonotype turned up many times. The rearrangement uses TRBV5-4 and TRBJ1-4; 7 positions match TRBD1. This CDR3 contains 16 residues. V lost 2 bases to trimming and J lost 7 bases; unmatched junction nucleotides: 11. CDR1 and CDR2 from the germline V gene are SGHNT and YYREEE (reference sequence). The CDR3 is CASSLTTTGAGEKLFF. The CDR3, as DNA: TGTGCCAGCAGCTTAACAACCACAGGGGCCGGTGAAAAACTGTTTTTT.

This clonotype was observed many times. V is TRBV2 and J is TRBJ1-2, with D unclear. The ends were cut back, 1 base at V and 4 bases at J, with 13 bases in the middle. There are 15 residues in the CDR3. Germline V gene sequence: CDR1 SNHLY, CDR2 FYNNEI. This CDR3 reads CASSEVAAPAYGYTF. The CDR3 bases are TGTGCCAGCAGTGAAGTCGCAGCTCCGGCCTATGGCTACACCTTC. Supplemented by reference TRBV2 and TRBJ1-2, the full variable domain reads EPEVTQTPSHQVTQMGQEVILRCVPISNHLYFYWYRQILGQKVEFLVSFYNNEISEKSEIFDDQFSVERPDGSNFTLKIRSTKLEDSAMYFCASSEVAAPAYGYTFGSGTRLTVV.